Sequencing of this TCR beta chain was carried out in a study of T cell changes during pregnancy in multiple sclerosis. The CDR3 is 16 amino acids. Germline V gene data show CDR1 as MNHEY and CDR2 as SVGAGI. V gave up 4 bases and J gave up 6 bases; unmatched junction bases: 10. Generated by immunoSEQ multiplex PCR, the TCRdb table keeps only in-frame clones and is missing some. The sample comprises about 75,000 clones, roughly 90% of which are singletons, and approximately 1% rests with the top ten. The TCR sequence derives from a female donor in good health, enrolled as a control in a pregnancy study. The chain joins TRBV6-5 to TRBJ2-3; TRBD1 agrees at 10 bases. The material sequenced was peripheral blood, taken in the first trimester of pregnancy. CDR3 sequence: CASSSGPGQGMDTQYF. In nucleotides, the CDR3 is TGTGCCAGCAGTTCTGGACCGGGACAGGGGATGGATACGCAGTATTTT.